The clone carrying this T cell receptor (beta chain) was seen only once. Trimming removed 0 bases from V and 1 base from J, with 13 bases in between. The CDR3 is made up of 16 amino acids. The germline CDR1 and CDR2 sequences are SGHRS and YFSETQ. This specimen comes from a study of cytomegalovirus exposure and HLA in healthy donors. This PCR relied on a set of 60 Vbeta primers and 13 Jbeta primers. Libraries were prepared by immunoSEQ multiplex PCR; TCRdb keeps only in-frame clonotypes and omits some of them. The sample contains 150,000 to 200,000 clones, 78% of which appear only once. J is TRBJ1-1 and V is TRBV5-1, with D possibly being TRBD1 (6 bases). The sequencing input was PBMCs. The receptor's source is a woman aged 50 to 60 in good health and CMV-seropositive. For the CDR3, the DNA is TGCGCCAGCAGCTTGGACCAGGGAGGGGGGAACACTGAAGCTTTCTTT. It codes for CASSLDQGGGNTEAFF.